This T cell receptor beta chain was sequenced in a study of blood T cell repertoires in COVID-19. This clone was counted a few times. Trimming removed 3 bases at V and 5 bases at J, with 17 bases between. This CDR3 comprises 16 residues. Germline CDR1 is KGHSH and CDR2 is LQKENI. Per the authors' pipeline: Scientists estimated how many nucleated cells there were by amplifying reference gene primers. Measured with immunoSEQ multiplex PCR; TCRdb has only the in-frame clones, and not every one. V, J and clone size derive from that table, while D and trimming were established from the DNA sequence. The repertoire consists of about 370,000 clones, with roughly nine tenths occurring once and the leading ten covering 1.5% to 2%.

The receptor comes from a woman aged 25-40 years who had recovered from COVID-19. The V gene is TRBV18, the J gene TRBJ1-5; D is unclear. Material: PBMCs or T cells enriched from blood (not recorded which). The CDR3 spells CASSPDVRGSYQPQHF. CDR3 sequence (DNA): TGTGCCAGCTCACCCGACGTCCGCGGCTCGTATCAGCCCCAGCATTTT.